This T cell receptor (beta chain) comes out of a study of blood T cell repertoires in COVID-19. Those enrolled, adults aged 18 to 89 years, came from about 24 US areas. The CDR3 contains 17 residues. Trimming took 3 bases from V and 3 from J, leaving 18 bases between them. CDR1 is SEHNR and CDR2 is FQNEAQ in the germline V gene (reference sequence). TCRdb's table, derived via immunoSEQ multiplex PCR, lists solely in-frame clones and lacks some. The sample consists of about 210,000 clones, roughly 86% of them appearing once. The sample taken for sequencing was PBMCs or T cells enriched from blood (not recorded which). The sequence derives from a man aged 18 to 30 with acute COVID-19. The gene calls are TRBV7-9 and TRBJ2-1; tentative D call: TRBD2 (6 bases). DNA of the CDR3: TGTGCCAGCAGCTTTTTCGGCGGGCCGGAGGGCTACAATGAGCAGTTCTTC. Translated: CASSFFGGPEGYNEQFF.